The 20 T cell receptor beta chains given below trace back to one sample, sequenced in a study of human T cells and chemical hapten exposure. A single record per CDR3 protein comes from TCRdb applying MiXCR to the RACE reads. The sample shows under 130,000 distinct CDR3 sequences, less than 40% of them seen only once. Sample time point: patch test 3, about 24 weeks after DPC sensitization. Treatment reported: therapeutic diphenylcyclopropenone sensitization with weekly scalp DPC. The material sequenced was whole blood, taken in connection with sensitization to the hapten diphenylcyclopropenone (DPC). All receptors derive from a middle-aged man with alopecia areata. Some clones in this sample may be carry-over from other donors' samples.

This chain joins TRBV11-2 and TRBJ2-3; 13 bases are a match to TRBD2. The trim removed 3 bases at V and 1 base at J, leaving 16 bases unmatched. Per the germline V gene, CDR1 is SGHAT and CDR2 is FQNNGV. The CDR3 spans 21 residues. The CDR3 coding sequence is TGTGCCAGCAGCTTGAGGGCGCGCCCCGGGACTAGCGGGGATCGCACAGATACGCAGTATTTT. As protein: CASSLRARPGTSGDRTDTQYF.

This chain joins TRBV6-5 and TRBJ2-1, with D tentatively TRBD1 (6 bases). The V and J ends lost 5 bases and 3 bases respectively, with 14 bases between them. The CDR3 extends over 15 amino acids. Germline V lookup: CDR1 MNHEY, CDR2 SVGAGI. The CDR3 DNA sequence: TGTGCCAGCAGTACAGGGACAAGTAACTACAATGAGCAGTTCTTC. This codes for CASSTGTSNYNEQFF.

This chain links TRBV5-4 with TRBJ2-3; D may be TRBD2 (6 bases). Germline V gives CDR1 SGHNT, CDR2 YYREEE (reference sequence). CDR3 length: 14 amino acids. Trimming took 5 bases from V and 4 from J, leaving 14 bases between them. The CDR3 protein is CASRGGGKSDTQYF. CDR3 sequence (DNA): TGTGCCAGCAGGGGTGGGGGGAAATCAGATACGCAGTATTTT.

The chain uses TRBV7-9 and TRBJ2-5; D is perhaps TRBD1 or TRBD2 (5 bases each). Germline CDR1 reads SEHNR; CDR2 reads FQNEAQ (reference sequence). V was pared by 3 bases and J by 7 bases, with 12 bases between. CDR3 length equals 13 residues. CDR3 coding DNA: TGTGCCAGCAGCTTCGGGGCCGACGGGACCCAGTACTTC. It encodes CASSFGADGTQYF.

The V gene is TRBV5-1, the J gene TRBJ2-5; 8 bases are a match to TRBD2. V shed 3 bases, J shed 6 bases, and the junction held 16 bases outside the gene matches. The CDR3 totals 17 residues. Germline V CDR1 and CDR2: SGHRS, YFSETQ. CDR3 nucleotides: TGCGCCAGCAGCTCGAACCGGGGGGGTAACACAATGCAGACCCAGTACTTC. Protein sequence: CASSSNRGGNTMQTQYF.

The CDR3 sequence is CASTDVGGTETQYF. The CDR3 coding sequence is TGTGCCAGCACTGACGTAGGGGGGACAGAGACCCAGTACTTC. The genes are TRBV12-3 or TRBV12-4 and TRBJ2-5; D tentatively fits TRBD1 or TRBD2 (6 bases each). V lost 7 bases to trimming and J lost 4 bases, with 16 bases between them. This CDR3 is 14 amino acids long.

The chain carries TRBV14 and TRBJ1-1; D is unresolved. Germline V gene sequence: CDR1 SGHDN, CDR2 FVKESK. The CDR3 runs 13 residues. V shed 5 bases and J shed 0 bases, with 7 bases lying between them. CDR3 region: CASSYNLNTEAFF. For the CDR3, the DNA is TGTGCCAGCAGCTACAATTTGAACACTGAAGCTTTCTTT.

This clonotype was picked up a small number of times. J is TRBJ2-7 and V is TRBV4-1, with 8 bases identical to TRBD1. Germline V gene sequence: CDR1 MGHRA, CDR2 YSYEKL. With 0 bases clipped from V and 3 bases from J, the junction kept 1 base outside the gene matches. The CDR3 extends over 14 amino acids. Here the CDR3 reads CASSQETGGYEQYV. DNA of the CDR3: TGCGCCAGCAGCCAAGAAACAGGGGGCTACGAGCAGTACGTC.

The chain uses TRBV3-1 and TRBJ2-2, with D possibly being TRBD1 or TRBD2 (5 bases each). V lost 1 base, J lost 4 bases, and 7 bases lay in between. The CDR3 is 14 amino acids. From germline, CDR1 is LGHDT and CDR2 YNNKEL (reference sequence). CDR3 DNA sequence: TGTGCCAGCAGCCAAGGGGGGACCACCGGGGAGCTGTTTTTT. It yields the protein CASSQGGTTGELFF.

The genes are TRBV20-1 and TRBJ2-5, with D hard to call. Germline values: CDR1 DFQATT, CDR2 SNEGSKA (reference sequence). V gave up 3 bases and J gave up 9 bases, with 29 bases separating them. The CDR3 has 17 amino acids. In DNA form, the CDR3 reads TGCAGTGCTAGGGCAGACGATAACCCCGCTATCGGGTGGGCCCAGTACTTC. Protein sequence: CSARADDNPAIGWAQYF.

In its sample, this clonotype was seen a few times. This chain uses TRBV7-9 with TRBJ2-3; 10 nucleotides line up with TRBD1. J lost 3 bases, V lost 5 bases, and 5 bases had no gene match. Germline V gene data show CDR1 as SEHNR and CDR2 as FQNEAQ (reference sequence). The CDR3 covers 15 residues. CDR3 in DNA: TGTGCCAGCAGCACGAGGGACAGGGGAACAGATACGCAGTATTTT. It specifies CASSTRDRGTDTQYF.

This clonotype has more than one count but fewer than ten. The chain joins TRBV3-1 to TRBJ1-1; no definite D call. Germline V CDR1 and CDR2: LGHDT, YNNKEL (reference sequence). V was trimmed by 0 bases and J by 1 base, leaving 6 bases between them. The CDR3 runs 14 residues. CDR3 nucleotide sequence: TGTGCCAGCAGCCAAGAGCCAGCGAACACTGAAGCTTTCTTT. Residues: CASSQEPANTEAFF.

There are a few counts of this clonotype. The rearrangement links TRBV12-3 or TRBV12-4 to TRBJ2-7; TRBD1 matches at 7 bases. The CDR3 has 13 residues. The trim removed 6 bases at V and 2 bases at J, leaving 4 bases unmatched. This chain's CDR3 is CASSRGQTYEQYV. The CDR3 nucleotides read TGTGCCAGCAGCCGGGGACAGACCTACGAGCAGTACGTC.

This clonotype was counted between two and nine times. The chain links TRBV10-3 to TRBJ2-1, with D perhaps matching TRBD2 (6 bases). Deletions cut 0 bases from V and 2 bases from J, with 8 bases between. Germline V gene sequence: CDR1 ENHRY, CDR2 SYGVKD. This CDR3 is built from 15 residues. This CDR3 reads CAISESTGAYNEQFF. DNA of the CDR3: TGTGCCATCAGTGAGTCGACGGGAGCCTACAATGAGCAGTTCTTC.

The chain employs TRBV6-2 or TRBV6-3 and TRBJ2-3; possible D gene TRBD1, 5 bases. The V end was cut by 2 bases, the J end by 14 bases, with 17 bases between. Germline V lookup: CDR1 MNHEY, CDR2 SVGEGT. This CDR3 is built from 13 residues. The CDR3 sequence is CASSYSSRVEVYF. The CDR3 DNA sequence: TGTGCCAGCAGTTACAGTTCCAGGGTAGAAGTGTATTTT.

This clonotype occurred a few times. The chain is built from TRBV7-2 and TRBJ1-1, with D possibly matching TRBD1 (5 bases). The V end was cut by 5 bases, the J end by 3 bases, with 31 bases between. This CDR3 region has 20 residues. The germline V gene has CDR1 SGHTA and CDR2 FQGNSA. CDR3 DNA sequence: TGTGCCAGCAGCCCCGAACCCCAGACAAGGGGAACAAGGGTGGACACTGAAGCTTTCTTT. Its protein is CASSPEPQTRGTRVDTEAFF.

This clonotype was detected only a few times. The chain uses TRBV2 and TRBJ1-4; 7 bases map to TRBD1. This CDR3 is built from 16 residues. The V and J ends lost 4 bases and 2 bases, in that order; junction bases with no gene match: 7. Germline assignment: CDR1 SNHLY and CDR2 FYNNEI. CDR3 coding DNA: TGTGCCAGCAGTGGCCTCTTGACAGGGACTAATGAAAAACTGTTTTTT. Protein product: CASSGLLTGTNEKLFF.

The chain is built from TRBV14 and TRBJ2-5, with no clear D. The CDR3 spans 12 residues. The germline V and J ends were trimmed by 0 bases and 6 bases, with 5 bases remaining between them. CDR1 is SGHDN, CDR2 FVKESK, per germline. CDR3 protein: CASSQDFQTQYF. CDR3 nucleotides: TGTGCCAGCAGCCAAGACTTCCAGACCCAGTACTTC.

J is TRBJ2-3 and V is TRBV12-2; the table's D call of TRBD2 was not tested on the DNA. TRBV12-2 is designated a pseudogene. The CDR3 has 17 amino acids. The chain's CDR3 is CASRSPLGAGDVDTQYF. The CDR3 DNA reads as TGTGCAAGTCGCTCCCCCCTCGGAGCGGGAGACGTAGATACGCAGTATTTT.

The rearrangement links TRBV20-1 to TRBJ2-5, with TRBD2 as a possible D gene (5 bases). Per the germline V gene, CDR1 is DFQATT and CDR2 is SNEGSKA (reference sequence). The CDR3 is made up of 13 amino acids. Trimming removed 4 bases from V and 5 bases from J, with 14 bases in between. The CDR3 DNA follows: TGCAGTGCTACCTTACCCGGGGTGGAGACCCAGTACTTC. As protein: CSATLPGVETQYF.